Shown below are 21 T cell receptor beta chains from a single sample sequenced in a study of immune heterogeneity within non-small cell lung tumors. The authors amplified TCR beta CDR3 by multiplex PCR with 32 V and 13 J primers. Each CDR3 protein is one row after TCRdb ran MiXCR on the multiplex PCR reads. The data contain under 4,000 distinct CDR3 sequences, 40% to 60% of them seen just once; the ten biggest clones take up roughly 12%. Bulk tumor genomic DNA served as template, at 600 ng per sample. Biopsies, several per primary tumor and spaced far apart, were collected during surgery. Patients underwent curative surgery for non-small cell lung cancer (untreated and newly diagnosed). Sample: lung tumor tissue. These receptors were collected from a man aged 55 to 70 with non-small cell lung cancer.

This chain connects TRBV10-2 to TRBJ1-1, with D possibly TRBD1 on 5 matching bases. The CDR3 is made up of 14 amino acids. Germline V CDR1 and CDR2: WSHSY, SAAADI. Trimming took off 6 bases at V and 2 bases at J, with 13 bases between the two ends. This chain's CDR3 is CASSQNRRNTEAFF. For the CDR3, the DNA is TGCGCCAGCAGCCAGAACAGGAGAAACACTGAAGCTTTCTTT.

V and J are TRBV7-8 and TRBJ1-4; no definite D call. The CDR3 is made up of 14 amino acids. Per the germline V gene, CDR1 is SGHVS and CDR2 is FQNEAQ. V was clipped by 2 bases and J by 7 bases, with 11 bases between them. The CDR3 spells CASSLYGPGEKLFF. CDR3 nucleotides: TGTGCCAGCAGCTTATATGGGCCGGGTGAAAAACTGTTTTTT.

This chain links TRBV2 with TRBJ2-7, with 9 bases lining up with TRBD1. With V trimmed by 5 bases and J by 3 bases, 8 bases remained unmatched. Germline CDR1 is SNHLY and CDR2 is FYNNEI. The CDR3 totals 15 residues. CDR3 sequence (DNA): TGTGCCAGCAGTTTCCTGGGACAGGGCCGCTACGAGCAGTACTTC. Translated: CASSFLGQGRYEQYF. Drawing the rest from reference TRBV2 and TRBJ2-7, the complete variable domain is EPEVTQTPSHQVTQMGQEVILRCVPISNHLYFYWYRQILGQKVEFLVSFYNNEISEKSEIFDDQFSVERPDGSNFTLKIRSTKLEDSAMYFCASSFLGQGRYEQYFGPGTRLTVT.

By sample share, this clonotype is large. The chain employs TRBV4-2 and TRBJ2-1; 8 bases align to TRBD2. The J segment lost 3 bases and the V segment lost 10 bases, leaving 5 bases of the junction unmatched. Germline V gene sequence: CDR1 LGHNA, CDR2 YNFKEQ. The CDR3 is 13 residues long. In nucleotides, the CDR3 is TGTGCCACCGGAGCGGGAGTCTACAATGAGCAGTTCTTC. This gives the protein CATGAGVYNEQFF.

This clonotype is medium-sized by share. The V call is TRBV7-9, the J call TRBJ1-5; 10 bases are a match to TRBD1. Germline V gene data show CDR1 as SEHNR and CDR2 as FQNEAQ (reference sequence). V dropped 0 bases and J dropped 5; count of bases not matched to a gene: 7. This CDR3 is built from 17 residues. For the CDR3, the DNA is TGTGCCAGCAGCTTAGCGAGGGGAGGGACAGGGGATCAGCCCCAGCATTTT. It encodes CASSLARGGTGDQPQHF.

By proportion, this clonotype is large. The chain recombines TRBV7-9 with TRBJ2-3; 8 bases are shared with TRBD2. CDR1 is SEHNR, CDR2 FQNEAQ, per germline (reference sequence). J lost 0 bases, V lost 4 bases, and 6 bases had no gene match. This CDR3 has 16 amino acids. CDR3 in amino acids: CASSSKLAASTDTQYF. The CDR3, as DNA: TGTGCCAGCAGCTCAAAACTAGCGGCTAGCACAGATACGCAGTATTTT.

The J gene is TRBJ1-3, the V gene TRBV20-1; tentatively, D is TRBD1 (6 bases). Germline CDR1 and CDR2: DFQATT and SNEGSKA (reference sequence). The CDR3 totals 15 residues. Trimming pared 2 bases from V and 0 bases from J, leaving 11 bases between. The CDR3 loop is CSARPQGYSGNTIYF. The CDR3 DNA sequence: TGCAGTGCTAGACCTCAGGGGTACTCTGGAAACACCATATATTTT.

This clonotype was recorded once. The chain recombines TRBV20-1 with TRBJ1-1; D uncertain. This CDR3 spans 13 amino acids. The germline V gene has CDR1 DFQATT and CDR2 SNEGSKA (reference sequence). With 1 base removed from V and 7 bases from J, the gap between germline ends came to 13 bases. DNA of the CDR3: TGCAGTGCTAGAGTACCCGGCTCTGATGAAGCTTTCTTT. Protein product: CSARVPGSDEAFF.

By proportion, this clonotype is medium-sized (0.01 to 0.1%). J is TRBJ2-2 and V is TRBV7-8; TRBD2 agrees at 7 bases. J was trimmed by 3 bases and V by 5 bases; bases with no gene match: 18. This CDR3 is built from 19 residues. Germline-derived CDR1 and CDR2 are SGHVS and FQNEAQ. Here the CDR3 reads CASSPPRVAGYQHTGELFF. The CDR3 bases are TGTGCCAGCAGCCCCCCCAGGGTAGCGGGCTACCAACACACCGGGGAGCTGTTTTTT.

The CDR3 nucleotides are TGTGCCAGTCGTTTCCAGAGAAACACTGAAGCTTTCTTT. Amino acids: CASRFQRNTEAFF. V usage is TRBV2 and J usage is TRBJ1-1; D is unresolved. The CDR3 sequence is 13 residues long. Trimming took off 9 bases at V and 2 bases at J, with 13 bases between the two ends. Germline lookup yields CDR1 SNHLY and CDR2 FYNNEI.

The chain couples TRBV2 to TRBJ1-6; D ambiguous. CDR1 is SNHLY, CDR2 FYNNEI, per germline. The ends were cut back, 3 bases at V and 7 bases at J, with 7 bases in the middle. The CDR3 is 13 residues long. CDR3 loop: CASSEGRNSPLHF. The DNA for the CDR3 is TGTGCCAGCAGTGAGGGGAGGAATTCACCCCTCCACTTT.

This clonotype was observed a few times. A much more abundant neighbour one base away suggests this may be a read error. This chain uses TRBV19 with TRBJ1-2; a weak D match, TRBD1 (5 bases). The germline V and J ends were trimmed by 1 base and 9 bases, with 15 bases remaining between them. Germline assignment: CDR1 LNHDA and CDR2 SQIVND (reference sequence). This CDR3 is 14 amino acids long. For the CDR3, the DNA is TGTGCCAGTAGTATAGTCGGCAGGGATCGTTGCTACACCTTC. It encodes CASSIVGRDRCYTF. The whole variable domain, remainder taken from reference TRBV19 and TRBJ1-2, is DGGITQSPKYLFRKEGQNVTLSCEQNLNHDAMYWYRQDPGQGLRLIYYSQIVNDFQKGDIAEGYSVSREKKESFPLTVTSAQKNPTAFYLCASSIVGRDRCYTFGSGTRLTVV.

This clonotype was seen just once. The chain recombines TRBV29-1 with TRBJ1-3; the D is unclear. In germline, CDR1 is SQVTM, CDR2 ANQGSEA. This CDR3 comprises 14 residues. V was clipped by 4 bases and J by 3 bases, with 13 bases between them. The DNA of the CDR3 is TGCAGCGTTGTTGTTGCGGCTATTGGAAACACCATATATTTT. Protein product: CSVVVAAIGNTIYF. Drawing the rest from reference TRBV29-1 and TRBJ1-3, the complete variable domain is SAVISQKPSRDICQRGTSLTIQCQVDSQVTMMFWYRQQPGQSLTLIATANQGSEATYESGFVIDKFPISRPNLTFSTLTVSNMSPEDSSIYLCSVVVAAIGNTIYFGEGSWLTVV.

This clonotype was observed a handful of times. V and J are TRBV2 and TRBJ2-2, with TRBD1 matching over 10 bases. J was trimmed by 4 bases and V by 6 bases; bases with no gene match: 2. The germline gives CDR1 SNHLY, CDR2 FYNNEI. The CDR3 has 14 residues. The chain's CDR3 is CASRRTGGTGELFF. The DNA of the CDR3 is TGTGCCAGCAGACGGACAGGGGGCACCGGGGAGCTGTTTTTT. Full variable domain (outside the CDR3, taken from reference TRBV2 and TRBJ2-2): EPEVTQTPSHQVTQMGQEVILRCVPISNHLYFYWYRQILGQKVEFLVSFYNNEISEKSEIFDDQFSVERPDGSNFTLKIRSTKLEDSAMYFCASRRTGGTGELFFGEGSRLTVL.

The genes are TRBV2 and TRBJ2-4, with 9 bases fitting TRBD2. The CDR3 contains 19 residues. The V segment lost 6 bases and the J segment 3 bases; nucleotides outside the gene matches: 18. The germline V gene has CDR1 SNHLY and CDR2 FYNNEI. The CDR3 DNA sequence: TGTGCCAGCAGATTGCCGGGCGGGAGGGCCTTAAGCCACAAAAACATTCAGTACTTC. It codes for CASRLPGGRALSHKNIQYF.

By share, this clonotype ranks as large. The chain uses TRBV6-1 and TRBJ1-1, with D possibly matching TRBD1 (5 bases). CDR3 length: 15 amino acids. Germline CDR1 is MNHNS and CDR2 is SASEGT. Trimming left V 2 bases short and J 1 base short, with 11 bases between. CDR3 in DNA: TGTGCCAGCAGTGAACGGGGGATCCAGAACACTGAAGCTTTCTTT. Its translation is CASSERGIQNTEAFF.

V and J are TRBV4-1 and TRBJ2-1; D unclear. The CDR3 runs 12 residues. V was cut by 0 bases and J by 5 bases, with 2 bases left in between. CDR1 is MGHRA, CDR2 YSYEKL, per germline. The CDR3 region has the DNA TGCGCCAGCAGCCAAGAGAACAATGAGCAGTTCTTC. Protein product: CASSQENNEQFF.

By its share, this clonotype is medium-sized. This chain uses TRBV29-1 with TRBJ2-7; possibly TRBD1 for D (7 bases). The CDR3 has 13 residues. Trimming pared 7 bases from V and 5 bases from J, leaving 18 bases between. Germline loops: CDR1 SQVTM, CDR2 ANQGSEA. Written as DNA, the CDR3 is TGCAGCGGGAACGCGGGACAGCTGGACGAGCAGTACGTC. Amino acid sequence: CSGNAGQLDEQYV.

This clonotype is deemed medium-sized. The rearrangement links TRBV7-9 to TRBJ2-7, with 7 bases matching TRBD2. Germline assignment: CDR1 SEHNR and CDR2 FQNEAQ (reference sequence). CDR3 size: 15 residues. The V gene end was trimmed by 5 bases and the J gene end by 2 bases; junction bases not matched to a gene: 9. The CDR3 protein is CASSHGPGLTYEQYF. DNA of the CDR3: TGTGCCAGCAGCCACGGACCGGGACTAACCTACGAGCAGTACTTC.

The gene calls are TRBV28 and TRBJ1-6; D unresolved. Deletions cut 2 bases from V and 8 bases from J, with 10 bases between. There are 14 residues in the CDR3. Germline values: CDR1 MDHEN, CDR2 SYDVKM. The CDR3 is CASSLRPQDSPLHF. Written as DNA, the CDR3 is TGTGCCAGCAGTTTACGGCCGCAAGATTCACCCCTCCACTTT. The full variable domain, completed using reference TRBV28 and TRBJ1-6, is DVKVTQSSRYLVKRTGEKVFLECVQDMDHENMFWYRQDPGLGLRLIYFSYDVKMKEKGDIPEGYSVSREKKERFSLILESASTNQTSMYLCASSLRPQDSPLHFGNGTRLTVT.

This clonotype is judged medium-sized (0.01 to 0.1%). The genes are TRBV9 and TRBJ2-1; TRBD1 agrees at 8 bases. The CDR3 extends over 14 amino acids. Germline lookup yields CDR1 SGDLS and CDR2 YYNGEE. With V trimmed by 1 base and J by 6 bases, 3 bases remained unmatched. The CDR3 DNA reads as TGTGCCAGCAGCGTATCAGGGGGCTTCAATGAGCAGTTCTTC. Its translation: CASSVSGGFNEQFF.